The 2 T cell receptor beta chains below come from one sample, sequenced in a study of blood T cell repertoires in COVID-19. Data came from immunoSEQ multiplex PCR; TCRdb stores just in-frame clones and leaves some out. This table has fewer than 450,000 clones, about 88% appearing once. Material for sequencing was peripheral blood. The receptors come from a woman between 65 and 79 years old with COVID-19, enrolled during active disease.

This clone appeared a single time. The chain couples TRBV6-5 to TRBJ1-2, with a weak D call TRBD1 (5 bases). The V and J ends lost 2 bases and 0 bases respectively, with 13 bases between them. CDR3 length: 16 residues. CDR1 and CDR2 from the germline V gene are MNHEY and SVGAGI. The CDR3 sequence: CASSYGSGETNYGYTF. CDR3 in DNA: TGTGCCAGCAGTTACGGATCGGGGGAGACTAACTATGGCTACACCTTC.

CDR3: CASSYTGAGTDTQYF. The CDR3 coding sequence is TGTGCCAGCAGCTATACAGGGGCGGGAACAGATACGCAGTATTTT. The V call is TRBV9, the J call TRBJ2-3, with D perhaps TRBD1 (7 bases). Trimming pared 4 bases from V and 3 bases from J, leaving 15 bases between. The CDR3 covers 15 residues. The V gene's germline CDR1 is SGDLS and CDR2 YYNGEE.